This TCR beta chain appears in the sequencing data of a study of T cells after yellow fever vaccination. Turning to the study itself: Those fractions that held only low numbers of cells were prepared using the SMART-Seq v4 Ultra Low Input RNA kit.

Overall study results and limits: Overlap between CD4 and CD8 compartments was detected for a small share of clonotypes. Re-detected after boosting: most primary clones, around 97% of CD4 and about 85% of CD8.

For this clonotype: The target antigen is unknown.

The CDR3 contains 16 residues. Germline loops: CDR1 SGHDT, CDR2 YYEEEE. Trimming removed 0 bases from V and 0 bases from J, with 9 bases in between. A universal primer site and UMIs were added as TCR cDNA was made by 5'RACE template switching. TCRdb fed the 5' RACE reads into MiXCR, producing one record per CDR3 protein. This repertoire shows some 340,000 distinct CDR3 sequences, roughly 10% found once; its top ten account for about 3.3%. This material consisted of CD4+ T cells sorted from PBMCs, taken 45 days after the yellow fever booster vaccination. The rearrangement links TRBV5-6 to TRBJ1-4, with a possible D match to TRBD1 (5 bases). The TCR was taken from a man aged 18 to 35 who received the YFV17D yellow fever vaccine. CDR3 residues: CASSLEGYSTNEKLFF. CDR3 nucleotides: TGTGCCAGCAGCTTGGAGGGGTATTCAACTAATGAAAAACTGTTTTTT. Using reference TRBV5-6 and TRBJ1-4 for the parts outside the CDR3, the full variable domain is DAGVTQSPTHLIKTRGQQVTLRCSPKSGHDTVSWYQQALGQGPQFIFQYYEEEERQRGNFPDRFSGHQFPNYSSELNVNALLLGDSALYLCASSLEGYSTNEKLFFGSGTQLSVL.